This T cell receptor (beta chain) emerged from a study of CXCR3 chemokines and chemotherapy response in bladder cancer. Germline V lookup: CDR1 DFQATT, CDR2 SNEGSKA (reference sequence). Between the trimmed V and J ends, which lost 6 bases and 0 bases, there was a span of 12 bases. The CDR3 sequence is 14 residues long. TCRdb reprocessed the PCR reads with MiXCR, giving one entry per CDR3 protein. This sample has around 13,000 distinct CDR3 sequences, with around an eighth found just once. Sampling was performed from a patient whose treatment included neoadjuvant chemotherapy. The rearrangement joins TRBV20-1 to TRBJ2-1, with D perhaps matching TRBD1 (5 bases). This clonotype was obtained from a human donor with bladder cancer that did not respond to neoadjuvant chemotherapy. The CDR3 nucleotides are TGCAGTGCACAGGCCATGAGCTCCTACAATGAGCAGTTCTTC. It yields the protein CSAQAMSSYNEQFF.